The 22 T cell receptor beta chains reported below all come from one sample, sequenced in a study of T-cell memory formation after mild COVID-19. TCRdb passed the 5' RACE reads through MiXCR, listing each CDR3 protein once. The sample holds around 510,000 distinct CDR3 sequences, roughly 22% seen once. The sequencing sample was made of PBMCs or a T cell subset sorted from them (not recorded which). The receptors come from an adult woman who had mild COVID-19 (a few samples of this study predate the infection). Cell type and time point are not known.

The chain is built from TRBV15 and TRBJ2-5, with TRBD1 matching 12 bases. Germline V gene lookup returns CDR1 LNHNV and CDR2 YYDKDF (reference sequence). V shed 4 bases, J shed 5 bases, and the junction held 2 bases outside the gene matches. CDR3 length equals 14 residues. The CDR3 loop reads CATSKGQGAETQYF. In DNA form, the CDR3 reads TGTGCCACCAGCAAGGGACAGGGGGCGGAGACCCAGTACTTC. The full variable domain, rest sourced from reference TRBV15 and TRBJ2-5, is DAMVIQNPRYQVTQFGKPVTLSCSQTLNHNVMYWYQQKSSQAPKLLFHYYDKDFNNEADTPDNFQSRRPNTSFCFLDIRSPGLGDTAMYLCATSKGQGAETQYFGPGTRLLVL.

This clonotype occurred a few times. The chain combines TRBV11-3 with TRBJ1-1; D uncertain. V was shortened by 7 bases and J by 8 bases, with 11 bases between the two germline ends. The CDR3 covers 11 residues. In germline, CDR1 is SGHNT, CDR2 YENEEA. The CDR3, as DNA: TGTGCCAGCACCCTCCTCGGAGAAGCTTTCTTT. This codes for CASTLLGEAFF. Full variable domain (remainder filled in from reference TRBV11-3 and TRBJ1-1): EAGVVQSPRYKIIEKKQPVAFWCNPISGHNTLYWYLQNLGQGPELLIRYENEEAVDDSQLPKDRFSAERLKGVDSTLKIQPAELGDSAVYLCASTLLGEAFFGQGTRLTVV.

With regard to this clonotype: One end of the junction is discordant with germline, which a read error may explain. V usage is TRBV6-1 and J usage is TRBJ1-3; D perhaps matches TRBD1 (5 bases). Germline CDR1 reads MNHNS; CDR2 reads SASEGT. The CDR3 loop spans 17 amino acids. The CDR3 DNA reads as TGTGCCAGCAGTGGTTATAATGGTAACACCCCGGTGGACACCATGTATTTT. Amino acid sequence: CASSGYNGNTPVDTMYF.

This sequence joins TRBV24-1 and TRBJ2-1, with 11 bases aligning to TRBD1. The CDR3 extends over 15 amino acids. The V and J ends lost 6 bases and 5 bases, in that order; junction bases with no gene match: 5. From germline, CDR1 is KGHDR and CDR2 SFDVKD. This CDR3 reads CATSSPGQGDNEQFF. CDR3 DNA: TGTGCCACCAGTTCCCCGGGACAGGGGGACAATGAGCAGTTCTTC.

The chain carries TRBV20-1 and TRBJ2-1; D may correspond to TRBD1 or TRBD2 (7 bases each). This CDR3 region has 16 residues. Germline assignment: CDR1 DFQATT and CDR2 SNEGSKA (reference sequence). V was pared by 3 bases and J by 3 bases, with 18 bases between. In nucleotides, the CDR3 is TGCAGTGCTAGGGAATCAGGGGGGGCCAGCTACAATGAGCAGTTCTTC. Amino acid sequence: CSARESGGASYNEQFF.

The chain links TRBV29-1 to TRBJ1-1; D gene unclear. The CDR3 is 13 residues long. V lost 5 bases and J 0 bases, leaving 10 bases between the germline ends. Germline assignment: CDR1 SQVTM and CDR2 ANQGSEA. The DNA of the CDR3 is TGCAGCGTTAGACACACCATGAACACTGAAGCTTTCTTT. Protein: CSVRHTMNTEAFF. The whole variable domain, filled in from reference TRBV29-1 and TRBJ1-1, reads SAVISQKPSRDICQRGTSLTIQCQVDSQVTMMFWYRQQPGQSLTLIATANQGSEATYESGFVIDKFPISRPNLTFSTLTVSNMSPEDSSIYLCSVRHTMNTEAFFGQGTRLTVV.

This clonotype was seen only a few times. The chain is built from TRBV6-2 or TRBV6-3 and TRBJ1-5, with a tentative D call TRBD1 (6 bases). CDR1 and CDR2 (germline): MNHEY, SVGEGT. V was cut by 7 bases and J by 8 bases, with 21 bases left in between. The CDR3 totals 15 residues. The DNA of the CDR3 is TGTGCCAGCAATGATTCAGGGGCCCCACGGGAGCCCCAGCATTTT. As protein: CASNDSGAPREPQHF.

CDR3 bases: TGTGCCAGCCGGCCCCATCTAACGACAGATACGCAGTATTTT. Its protein product is CASRPHLTTDTQYF. This chain uses TRBV7-8 with TRBJ2-3; no firm D call. CDR1 and CDR2 (germline): SGHVS, FQNEAQ. Trimming stripped 8 bases from V and 3 bases from J, with 15 bases between. The length of the CDR3 is 14 residues.

CDR3 sequence: CASSRVGLKTDTQYF. The CDR3 region has the DNA TGCGCCAGCAGCCGGGTCGGACTGAAGACAGATACGCAGTATTTT. The chain carries TRBV4-1 and TRBJ2-3; possibly TRBD2 for D (5 bases). This CDR3 is built from 15 residues. Deletions cut 4 bases from V and 3 bases from J, with 14 bases between. Germline V gene data show CDR1 as MGHRA and CDR2 as YSYEKL.

The rearrangement links TRBV4-1 to TRBJ2-7; 9 bases are shared with TRBD1. The CDR3 is made up of 15 amino acids. Germline CDR1 is MGHRA and CDR2 is YSYEKL. V shed 6 bases and J 0 bases; nucleotides not matched to a gene: 6. CDR3 sequence: CASRITGGSSYEQYF. CDR3 in DNA: TGCGCCAGCAGAATAACAGGGGGCAGCTCCTACGAGCAGTACTTC.

This chain links TRBV3-1 with TRBJ2-3, with 9 positions matching TRBD2. The CDR3 is 17 residues long. Per the germline V gene, CDR1 is LGHDT and CDR2 is YNNKEL (reference sequence). Trimming took 3 bases from V and 2 from J; bases not matched to a gene: 9. This chain's CDR3 is CASSHWSSGINTDTQYF. The CDR3 nucleotides read TGTGCCAGCAGCCACTGGTCTAGCGGGATTAACACAGATACGCAGTATTTT.

This rearrangement joins TRBV27 to TRBJ2-1, with D perhaps matching TRBD2 (6 bases). Deletions cut 5 bases from V and 15 bases from J, with 26 bases between. CDR1 is MNHEY, CDR2 SMNVEV, per germline (reference sequence). This CDR3 is built from 15 residues. The DNA for the CDR3 is TGTGCCAGCAGTCGCACCATCGGAGGAGGGGCGTTCTTGTTCTTC. As protein: CASSRTIGGGAFLFF.

The V and J genes are TRBV7-9 and TRBJ1-4, with a possible D match to TRBD1 (6 bases). The CDR3 has 15 amino acids. The V gene's germline CDR1 is SEHNR and CDR2 FQNEAQ (reference sequence). V was shortened by 5 bases and J by 8 bases, with 18 bases between the two germline ends. CDR3 region: CASSGYGGAQEKLFF. The CDR3 DNA follows: TGTGCCAGCAGCGGTTACGGGGGGGCGCAGGAAAAACTGTTTTTT.

Only a few counts were recorded for this clonotype. The genes are TRBV20-1 and TRBJ2-5; D perhaps matches TRBD2 (6 bases). This CDR3 comprises 18 residues. Trimming left V 0 bases short and J 2 bases short, with 22 bases between. Per the germline V gene, CDR1 is DFQATT and CDR2 is SNEGSKA (reference sequence). The CDR3 spells CSARDLGLALRDQETQYF. CDR3 nucleotides: TGCAGTGCTAGAGATCTGGGGCTAGCGCTTCGGGATCAAGAGACCCAGTACTTC.

The chain recombines TRBV7-3 with TRBJ2-1, with 15 bases matching TRBD2. Unmatched junction bases numbered 8, after V lost 5 bases and J lost 0 bases. Germline values: CDR1 SGHTA, CDR2 FQGTGA. There are 19 residues in the CDR3. The CDR3: CASSHSGTSGGSSYNEQFF. The CDR3 DNA follows: TGTGCCAGCAGCCACTCCGGGACTAGCGGGGGGAGCTCCTACAATGAGCAGTTCTTC. Together with reference TRBV7-3 and TRBJ2-1, the CDR3 gives the full variable domain: GAGVSQTPSNKVTEKGKYVELRCDPISGHTALYWYRQSLGQGPEFLIYFQGTGAADDSGLPNDRFFAVRPEGSVSTLKIQRTERGDSAVYLCASSHSGTSGGSSYNEQFFGPGTRLTVL.

This clonotype was seen only a few times. The rearrangement links TRBV6-5 to TRBJ2-1, with 7 bases aligning to TRBD2. CDR3 length: 14 amino acids. Germline V gives CDR1 MNHEY, CDR2 SVGAGI. V lost 2 bases, J lost 2 bases, and 0 bases stayed unmatched. CDR3 bases: TGTGCCAGCAGTTACCGGGAGGCCTACAATGAGCAGTTCTTC. Amino acid sequence: CASSYREAYNEQFF.

This clonotype was found a few times. The J gene is TRBJ2-3, the V gene TRBV24-1; D is unresolved. In germline, CDR1 is KGHDR, CDR2 SFDVKD. The CDR3 totals 16 residues. Trimming took 3 bases from V and 7 from J, leaving 19 bases between them. The CDR3 protein is CATSDLHGPHPNTQYF. For the CDR3, the DNA is TGTGCCACCAGTGATCTGCATGGACCACACCCTAATACGCAGTATTTT.

V is TRBV27 and J is TRBJ1-6; weak D call: TRBD1 (5 bases). V dropped 6 bases and J dropped 8 bases, with 14 bases sitting between them. This CDR3 has 14 residues. Per the germline V gene, CDR1 is MNHEY and CDR2 is SMNVEV (reference sequence). CDR3 bases: TGTGCCAGCAGCGGGACGTTCGTCGATTCACCCCTCCACTTT. It is translated as CASSGTFVDSPLHF.

This clonotype has a handful of counts. V gene TRBV6-2 or TRBV6-3 combines with J gene TRBJ2-7, with D tentatively TRBD2 (6 bases). CDR1 is MNHEY, CDR2 SVGEGT, per germline. The CDR3 length is 11 residues. Trimming removed 6 bases at V and 11 bases at J, with 14 bases between. The CDR3 DNA is TGTGCCAGCAGCCGCGACGGAGGGGAGTACTTC. Translation: CASSRDGGEYF.

The V and J genes are TRBV7-7 and TRBJ2-7; D gene ambiguous. CDR3 length equals 13 residues. The V gene's germline CDR1 is SSHAT and CDR2 FNYEAQ (reference sequence). V lost 4 bases and J lost 1, with 8 bases in between. The CDR3 here is CASSWGPSYEQYF. The CDR3 region has the DNA TGTGCCAGCAGCTGGGGTCCTTCCTACGAGCAGTACTTC.

This clonotype was observed a few times. The V and J genes are TRBV5-1 and TRBJ2-2, with D tentatively TRBD1 (7 bases). Germline CDR1 is SGHRS and CDR2 is YFSETQ. The V end lost 0 bases, the J end lost 2 bases, and 11 bases lay between the germline ends. The CDR3 consists of 16 residues. The CDR3 coding sequence is TGCGCCAGCAGCTTGGAACAGGGGACTAACACCGGGGAGCTGTTTTTT. It is translated as CASSLEQGTNTGELFF.

This clonotype was picked up a small number of times. The chain couples TRBV2 to TRBJ2-4; tentatively, D is TRBD1 (6 bases). Trimming removed 2 bases from V and 4 bases from J, with 12 bases in between. This CDR3 has 15 residues. Germline V gene data show CDR1 as SNHLY and CDR2 as FYNNEI. The CDR3 loop is CASSELGTLKNIQYF. The DNA of the CDR3 is TGTGCCAGCAGTGAATTGGGGACACTTAAAAACATTCAGTACTTC.